This TCR beta chain was captured in a study of T cell responses to AZD1222 COVID-19 vaccine. On this clone itself: Its specificity is unknown.

V was trimmed by 1 base and J by 0 bases, leaving 7 bases between them. The CDR3 runs to 15 residues. CDR1 is MDHEN, CDR2 SYDVKM, per germline. Findings and limits, study-wide: Most donors were white British, females outnumbered males, and clonal diversity was possibly underestimated. An increase in Spike-specific TCR breadth and depth was observed after two AZD1222 doses. Spike-wide vaccine-associated CD4 TCRs dominated at 160-218 and 743-854.

The repertoire was sequenced with immunoSEQ multiplex PCR; TCRdb's copy has only in-frame clones and lacks some. In the table there are 45,000 to 50,000 clones, about 89% of which are singletons. Specimen: peripheral blood, collected 28 days after the second AZD1222 dose. This TCR was recovered from an adult who received the AZD1222 COVID-19 vaccine. V and J are TRBV28 and TRBJ1-5; D unclear. Here the CDR3 DNA reads TGTGCCAGCAGTTTATTAGGTTATAGCAATCAGCCCCAGCATTTT. Amino acids: CASSLLGYSNQPQHF.